What follows describes a single TCR beta chain. Antigen unknown. Naive CD8 cells comprised CD45RO-negative, CCR7-positively selected cells, excluding terminally differentiated effector memory CD45RA+ cells. Genomic DNA (from each subset) was split evenly across several immunoSEQ plates. Authors' data handling: Filtering differed because ImmunoSEQ produced junction-only sequences that carried no quality scores. The method was immunoSEQ multiplex PCR; TCRdb's version includes in-frame clones alone and lacks a portion of them. V and J calls and clone size are given by that table; D and trimming were obtained from the DNA. Of around 2,000,000 clones listed, 85% to 95% are singletons. The sample belongs to a study of shared clonotypes between healthy human individuals. Looking at the study overall: With ages of 18 to 49, the donors were two women and a few men.

Findings and limits, study-wide: The study found lower generation probabilities in non-shared clonotypes than in those shared by all four donors.

The sequencing sample was made of naive CD8+ T cells from PBMCs. The clonotype was recovered from a man aged 18-30 years in good health. Some clones in this sample may be carry-over from other donors' samples.

CDR3: CASSMGAGLLFF. The DNA for the CDR3 is TGTGCCAGCAGTATGGGGGCCGGACTACTGTTCTTC. The V gene is TRBV28, the J gene TRBJ2-1, with D tentatively TRBD1 or TRBD2 (6 bases each). Trimming pared 5 bases from V and 15 bases from J, leaving 17 bases between. This CDR3 comprises 12 residues. Germline V lookup: CDR1 MDHEN, CDR2 SYDVKM.